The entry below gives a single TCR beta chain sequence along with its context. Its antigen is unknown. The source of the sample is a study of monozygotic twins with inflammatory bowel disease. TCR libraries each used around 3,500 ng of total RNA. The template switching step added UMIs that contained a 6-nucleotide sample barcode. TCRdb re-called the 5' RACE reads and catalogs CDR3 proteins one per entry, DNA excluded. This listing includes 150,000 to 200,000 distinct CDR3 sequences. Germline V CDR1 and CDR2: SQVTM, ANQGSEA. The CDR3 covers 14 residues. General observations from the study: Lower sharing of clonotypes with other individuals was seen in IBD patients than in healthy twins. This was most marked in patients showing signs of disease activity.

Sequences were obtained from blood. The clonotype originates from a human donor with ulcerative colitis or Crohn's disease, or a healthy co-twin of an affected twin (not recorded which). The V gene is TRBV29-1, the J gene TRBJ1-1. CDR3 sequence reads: CSVDRRGVGTEAFF.